This is a list of T cell receptor beta chains from one sample in a study of blood T cell repertoires in COVID-19. Sequencing was performed with immunoSEQ multiplex PCR; in TCRdb, only in-frame clones are kept and a portion is missing. The sample carries roughly 300,000 clones, more than 70% recorded once. The material sequenced was peripheral blood. The receptor set was obtained from a woman between 45 and 60 years old who had recovered from COVID-19. Both conserved end residues are part of each CDR3. The D gene is left open where the match is weak. Size values are once, few and many counts, or a class for expanded clones, and some rows have none.

j_call	d_call	clone_size	cdr3_length	v_call	cdr3_aa	cdr3_nt
TRBJ2-5	NA	NA	15	TRBV19	CASSIVGGAEVTQYF	TGTGCCAGTAGTATAGTGGGCGGGGCCGAGGTGACCCAGTACTTC
TRBJ1-5	TRBD1	NA	15	TRBV5-6	CASSLYDRGLEPQHF	TGTGCCAGCAGCTTGTACGACAGGGGGCTCGAGCCCCAGCATTTT
TRBJ2-7	NA	NA	15	TRBV6-1	CASSEGGLAPGIGLF	TGTGCCAGCAGTGAAGGCGGCCTCGCACCCGGGATAGGTCTTTTC
TRBJ2-2	NA	few	19	TRBV6-4	CASRASRPWTDYDTGELFF	TGTGCCAGCAGGGCTTCCCGACCTTGGACCGACTATGACACCGGGGAGCTGTTTTTT
TRBJ1-1	NA	NA	12	TRBV6-5	CASGRGHTEAFF	TGTGCCAGCGGTCGAGGTCACACTGAAGCTTTCTTT
TRBJ2-5	NA	once	14	TRBV28	CASRNQIAEETQYF	TGTGCCAGCAGGAATCAAATAGCAGAAGAGACCCAGTACTTC
TRBJ2-1	TRBD2	NA	14	TRBV28	CASSSGTSRNEQFF	TGTGCCAGCAGTTCTGGGACTAGTAGGAATGAGCAGTTCTTC
TRBJ1-5	TRBD1	once	14	TRBV20-1	CSASGGTGDQPQHF	TGCAGTGCTAGTGGGGGGACAGGAGATCAGCCCCAGCATTTT
TRBJ2-5	NA	NA	15	TRBV28	CASSQEGTTQETQYF	TGTGCCAGCAGTCAAGAAGGGACAACCCAAGAGACCCAGTACTTC
TRBJ2-3	TRBD1	once	14	TRBV7-6	CASSLRTGEGPQYF	TGTGCCAGCAGCCTAAGGACAGGAGAAGGCCCGCAGTATTTT
TRBJ1-3	NA	NA	12	TRBV2	CASSASGNTIYF	TGTGCCAGCAGTGCCAGTGGAAACACCATATATTTT
TRBJ1-2	TRBD1	NA	17	TRBV28	CASSRGTGGFGGYGYTF	TGTGCCAGCAGCCGCGGGACAGGGGGCTTCGGCGGCTATGGCTACACCTTC
TRBJ2-5	NA	NA	13	TRBV7-9	CASSPQGKETQYF	TGTGCCAGCAGCCCGCAGGGGAAAGAGACCCAGTACTTC
TRBJ1-1	TRBD1	NA	15	TRBV7-7	CASSPWDSSETEAFF	TGTGCTAGCAGCCCATGGGACAGTTCGGAAACTGAAGCTTTCTTT
TRBJ2-6	TRBD1	once	19	TRBV27	CASRRGGGTGRSGANVLTF	TGTGCCAGCAGAAGGGGGGGAGGGACAGGGCGCTCTGGGGCCAACGTCCTGACTTTC
TRBJ1-2	NA	NA	14	TRBV5-1	CASSLNSRNYGYTF	TGCGCCAGCAGCTTGAACTCGAGAAACTATGGCTACACCTTC
TRBJ2-3	NA	NA	12	TRBV28	CAVSRGADTQYF	TGTGCCGTCAGCAGGGGGGCAGATACGCAGTATTTT
TRBJ1-1	TRBD1	once	15	TRBV6-5	CASSTGQALGTEAFF	TGTGCCAGCAGTACCGGACAGGCCCTTGGGACTGAAGCTTTCTTT